This T cell receptor beta chain was identified in a study of shared clonotypes between healthy human individuals. All donors were healthy HIV-negative adults lacking recent acute infections or vaccinations. Study-wide results and caveats: The sampled material consisted only of blood, and tissue repertoires are likely to differ. Relative to memory subsets, naive subsets generally showed larger estimated richness.

TCRdb keeps only in-frame clones here, not all; method: immunoSEQ multiplex PCR. The repertoire consists of 2 million to 2.5 million clones, with just over 90% occurring once and the leading ten covering 0.3% to 0.4%. The germline gives CDR1 SNHLY, CDR2 FYNNEI. CDR3 length equals 15 residues. V was shortened by 5 bases and J by 8 bases, with 18 bases between the two germline ends. Turning to this clone: Its antigen remains unidentified.

This chain links TRBV2 with TRBJ1-4; possible D gene TRBD1, 5 bases. Sequencing was performed on naive CD4+ T cells from PBMCs. The subset: CD45RA+ positively selected. The clonotype comes from a man in his late teens or twenties in good health. Some clones in this sample may be carry-over from other donors' samples. The CDR3 loop is CASSQGGRGVEKLFF. The CDR3 DNA sequence: TGTGCCAGCAGTCAGGGTGGCCGGGGGGTAGAAAAACTGTTTTTT.